This TCR beta chain was profiled in a study of human T cells and chemical hapten exposure. On the study more broadly: 2% DPC applied to a 2 cm by 2 cm arm area sensitized donors. Across the whole study, which lasted about 6 months, patients were given diphenylcyclopropenone on the scalp once a week. Overall study findings and caveats: In comparison with controls, expanded TCRs gave rise to a significantly larger number of large CDR3 similarity clusters.

Attachment of unique molecular identifiers to individual cDNA molecules was performed in the library. From the RACE reads, TCRdb called clonotypes with MiXCR, one entry per CDR3 protein. The repertoire holds tens of thousands of distinct CDR3 sequences, with over 5.5% as singletons. Remarks on this clonotype: Its cognate antigen is unknown.

The time point here: patch test 1, 2 weeks after DPC sensitization. The treatment denotes: therapeutic diphenylcyclopropenone sensitization with weekly scalp DPC. Total RNA was isolated from whole blood that had not been fractionated. Germline loops: CDR1 MNHNY, CDR2 SVGAGI (reference sequence). Trimming removed 2 bases from V and 7 bases from J; junction bases left unmatched: 8. The CDR3 sequence is 15 residues long. The chain is built from TRBV6-6 and TRBJ1-5; 7 bases map to TRBD1. The sequenced sample was whole blood, obtained in connection with sensitization to the hapten diphenylcyclopropenone (DPC). The source is a woman in her 30s with alopecia areata. Some clones in this sample may be carry-over from other donors' samples. CDR3 in amino acids: CASSYPTGTGQPQHF. The CDR3 DNA reads as TGTGCCAGCAGTTACCCGACAGGGACGGGGCAGCCCCAGCATTTT.